These 10 T cell receptor beta chains were sequenced from one sample in a study of vaccination effects on CD4 cells after COVID-19. Their target antigens are unknown. Sequencing used immunoSEQ multiplex PCR; TCRdb keeps in-frame clones, though not all of them. This sample has 20,000 to 30,000 clones, with 73% found just once. Sequencing followed a ViraFEST assay step that expanded antigen-specific CD4+ T cells with viral peptide pools. Following an approximately 9-day culture, CD4+ T cells were purified. Nobody among the vaccine recipients had prior SARS-CoV-2 infection (nucleocapsid antibodies were negative). Material: CD4+ T cells from PBMCs cultured with SARS-CoV-2 spike peptides, obtained before COVID-19 vaccination. The receptor source for this set is a human donor who received a COVID-19 vaccine.

In this sample, this clone turned up a few times. The chain recombines TRBV6-1 with TRBJ2-3; TRBD1 might be the D (6 bases). The CDR3 has 16 residues. Germline-derived CDR1 and CDR2 are MNHNS and SASEGT. V shed 0 bases and J shed 2 bases, with 12 bases lying between them. The CDR3 loop is CASSEAPGAVTDTQYF. The CDR3 DNA follows: TGTGCCAGCAGTGAAGCGCCAGGGGCGGTCACAGATACGCAGTATTTT.

V gene TRBV3-1 (or the pseudogene TRBV3-2) combines with J gene TRBJ2-1; D unresolved. Trimming shortened V by 0 bases and J by 9 bases, and 18 bases separated the two germline ends. The length of the CDR3 is 16 residues. Germline V gene lookup returns CDR1 LGHDT and CDR2 YNNKEL (reference sequence). CDR3 nucleotide sequence: TGTGCCAGCAGCCAAGATCTCCGGGTATCACGCTCTGAGCAGTTCTTC. Translation gives CASSQDLRVSRSEQFF.

The CDR3 sequence: CASSSYGLAEGKEQYF. The CDR3 DNA sequence: TGTGCCAGTAGTTCTTATGGACTAGCGGAGGGAAAAGAGCAGTACTTC. This rearrangement joins TRBV19 to TRBJ2-7; 10 bases map to TRBD2. The germline V gene encodes CDR1 LNHDA and CDR2 SQIVND (reference sequence). The CDR3 is made up of 16 amino acids. With 5 bases clipped from V and 7 bases from J, the junction kept 14 bases outside the gene matches. Filled out from reference TRBV19 and TRBJ2-7, the complete variable domain reads DGGITQSPKYLFRKEGQNVTLSCEQNLNHDAMYWYRQDPGQGLRLIYYSQIVNDFQKGDIAEGYSVSREKKESFPLTVTSAQKNPTAFYLCASSSYGLAEGKEQYFGPGTRLTVT.

This clone was counted a few times. Additional DNA sequences in this sample encode the identical CDR3. This chain connects TRBV30 to TRBJ1-5; D remains ambiguous. From germline, CDR1 is GTSNPN and CDR2 SVGIG (reference sequence). The CDR3 covers 13 residues. V was trimmed by 0 bases and J by 2 bases, leaving 5 bases between them. CDR3 nucleotide sequence: TGTGCCTGGAGTGTACAACGCAATCAGCCCCAGCATTTT. Protein product: CAWSVQRNQPQHF.

This rearrangement joins TRBV18 to TRBJ2-3; D may be TRBD2 (6 bases). Germline V gene data show CDR1 as KGHSH and CDR2 as LQKENI. CDR3 length equals 14 residues. Trimming cost V 3 bases and J 6 bases, with 13 bases left between them. The CDR3 DNA follows: TGTGCCAGCTCACCTATATCCGGGAGTGATACGCAGTATTTT. Protein sequence: CASSPISGSDTQYF.

The chain uses TRBV6-1 and TRBJ2-7; D possibly uses TRBD1 or TRBD2 (5 bases each). Looked up from germline, CDR1 is MNHNS and CDR2 is SASEGT. V lost 2 bases, J lost 6 bases, and 17 bases lay in between. The CDR3 sequence is 15 residues long. Written as DNA, the CDR3 is TGTGCCAGCAGTGAACCGGGGCAGGGAATCGGCGAGCAGTACTTC. Its translation is CASSEPGQGIGEQYF.

The rearrangement links TRBV5-1 to TRBJ2-1; no firm D call. This CDR3 spans 13 amino acids. Germline assignment: CDR1 SGHRS and CDR2 YFSETQ. V lost 4 bases and J lost 8, with 13 bases in between. CDR3 residues: CASSLRTLDEQFF. CDR3 bases: TGCGCCAGCAGCCTTCGCACATTGGATGAGCAGTTCTTC.

The chain carries TRBV11-2 and TRBJ2-7; 12 bases line up with TRBD2. The CDR3 spans 15 residues. Trimming removed 5 bases from V and 1 base from J; junction bases left unmatched: 3. CDR1 is SGHAT and CDR2 is FQNNGV in the germline V gene. The CDR3 loop is CASSRTSGASYEQYF. The DNA of the CDR3 is TGTGCCAGCAGCCGGACTAGCGGGGCGTCCTACGAGCAGTACTTC.

This clone is medium-sized by share. V and J are TRBV5-1 and TRBJ2-7; D may be TRBD2 (5 bases). The CDR3 runs 12 residues. Germline assignment: CDR1 SGHRS and CDR2 YFSETQ. Trimming took off 0 bases at V and 6 bases at J, with 7 bases between the two ends. Here the CDR3 DNA reads TGCGCCAGCAGCTTGGCTAGCAGCGAGCAGTACTTC. It encodes CASSLASSEQYF.

The chain couples TRBV27 to TRBJ1-1; possible D gene TRBD1, 6 bases. CDR3 length: 13 amino acids. The V and J ends lost 4 bases and 1 base respectively, with 7 bases between them. Germline assignment: CDR1 MNHEY and CDR2 SMNVEV (reference sequence). CDR3: CASSYRENTEAFF. The CDR3 DNA sequence: TGTGCCAGCAGTTACAGGGAGAACACTGAAGCTTTCTTT.